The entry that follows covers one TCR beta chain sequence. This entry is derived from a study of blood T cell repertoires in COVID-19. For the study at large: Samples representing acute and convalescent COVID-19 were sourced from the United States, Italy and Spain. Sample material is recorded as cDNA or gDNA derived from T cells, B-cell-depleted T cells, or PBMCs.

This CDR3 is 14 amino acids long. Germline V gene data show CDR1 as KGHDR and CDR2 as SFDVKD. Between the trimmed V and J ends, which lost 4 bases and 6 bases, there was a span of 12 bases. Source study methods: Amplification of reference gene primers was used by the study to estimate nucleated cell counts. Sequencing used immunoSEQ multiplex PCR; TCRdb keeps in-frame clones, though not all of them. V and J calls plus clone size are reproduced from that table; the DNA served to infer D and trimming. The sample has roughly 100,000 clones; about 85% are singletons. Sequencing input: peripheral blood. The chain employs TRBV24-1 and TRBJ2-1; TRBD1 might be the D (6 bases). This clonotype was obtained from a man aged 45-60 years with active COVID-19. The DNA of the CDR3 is TGTGCCACCAGTGACGCCAGGGGTGGCAATGAGCAGTTCTTC. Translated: CATSDARGGNEQFF.